This T cell receptor beta chain was retrieved from a study of cytomegalovirus exposure and HLA in healthy donors. The wider study: The early release's HLA-typed donors yielded approximately 81 million unique TCRs.

The PCR had 60 Vbeta and 13 Jbeta primers. Assay: immunoSEQ multiplex PCR; the TCRdb copy retains only in-frame clones and omits some. The top ten clones hold about 1.4% of a sample with approximately 220,000 clones, roughly 84% of them seen once. With respect to this clone: Mismatch with germline at one junction end may stem from a read error.

Germline V gene lookup returns CDR1 MDHEN and CDR2 SYDVKM. The CDR3 length is 15 residues. The sequence was obtained from a girl between 10 and 17 years old in good health and CMV-seronegative. The chain is built from TRBV28 and TRBJ1-1; 7 positions match TRBD1. Material for sequencing was PBMCs. DNA for the CDR3: TGTGCCAGCAGGTTATCAGGGGGGCAAGGCACTGAAGCTTTCTTT. Its translation: CASRLSGGQGTEAFF.